The next 19 T cell receptor beta chains were all read from a single sample in a study of human T cells and chemical hapten exposure. TCRdb re-called the RACE reads through MiXCR, storing one row per CDR3 protein. The sample lists a few hundred thousand distinct CDR3 sequences, approximately 5.1% occurring once. This sample's time point: patch test 1, 2 weeks after DPC sensitization. Treatment denoted: therapeutic diphenylcyclopropenone sensitization with weekly scalp DPC. The material was whole blood, obtained in connection with sensitization to the hapten diphenylcyclopropenone (DPC). The receptors shown here come from a woman in her forties or fifties with alopecia areata. Some clones in this sample may be carry-over from other donors' samples.

This clonotype was counted at least ten times. The V and J genes are TRBV10-1 and TRBJ1-1; 9 bases are a match to TRBD1. This CDR3 has 13 residues. CDR1 is WNHNN and CDR2 is SYGVQD in the germline V gene (reference sequence). Trimming took 7 bases from V and 5 from J; bases not matched to a gene: 5. CDR3 residues: CASTFDRGTEAFF. The CDR3 DNA reads TGCGCCAGCACCTTTGACAGGGGGACTGAAGCTTTCTTT.

In its sample, this clonotype was seen many times. This rearrangement joins TRBV6-5 to TRBJ2-5; 11 nucleotides agree with TRBD2. The CDR3 is 14 amino acids. Trimming took 6 bases from V and 3 from J; bases not matched to a gene: 3. The germline CDR1 and CDR2 sequences are MNHEY and SVGAGI. The CDR3 spells CASRKLAGEETQYF. For the CDR3, the DNA is TGTGCCAGCAGAAAACTAGCGGGGGAAGAGACCCAGTACTTC.

The chain's CDR3 is CSARDPGLAGYEQYF. The DNA of the CDR3 is TGCAGTGCTAGGGATCCGGGACTAGCGGGTTACGAGCAGTACTTC. This chain connects TRBV20-1 to TRBJ2-7, with 12 nucleotides matching TRBD2. The CDR3 is 15 amino acids. V lost 3 bases and J lost 4; bases outside the gene matches: 7. Germline V gene lookup returns CDR1 DFQATT and CDR2 SNEGSKA (reference sequence).

This clonotype was picked up many times. The genes are TRBV12-3 or TRBV12-4 and TRBJ1-1; D gene ambiguous. V gave up 2 bases and J gave up 4 bases, with 8 bases separating them. The length of the CDR3 is 13 residues. The CDR3 protein is CASSLSAITEAFF. Written as DNA, the CDR3 is TGTGCCAGCAGTTTAAGTGCGATCACTGAAGCTTTCTTT.

This clonotype came up many times. This rearrangement joins TRBV5-6 to TRBJ1-1; D call uncertain. Germline V gene data show CDR1 as SGHDT and CDR2 as YYEEEE. Trimming removed 2 bases from V and 5 bases from J, with 10 bases in between. The CDR3 is made up of 13 amino acids. The CDR3 nucleotides read TGTGCCAGCAGCTTTGGCCTACCTACTGAAGCTTTCTTT. Amino acids: CASSFGLPTEAFF.

This clonotype was seen a few times. The chain uses TRBV10-1 and TRBJ2-2; D ambiguous. CDR1 is WNHNN and CDR2 is SYGVQD in the germline V gene (reference sequence). The CDR3 is 12 amino acids. Trimming pared 4 bases from V and 6 bases from J, leaving 6 bases between. CDR3 bases: TGCGCCAGCAGTGTTCTACCCGGGGAGCTGTTTTTT. Translation: CASSVLPGELFF.

This clonotype was counted between two and nine times. This sequence joins TRBV3-1 and TRBJ2-4; maybe TRBD2 (6 bases). V lost 6 bases and J lost 3, with 15 bases in between. The germline CDR1 and CDR2 sequences are LGHDT and YNNKEL (reference sequence). The CDR3 is made up of 15 amino acids. CDR3 residues: CASSFRGRGKNIQYF. CDR3 bases: TGTGCCAGCAGTTTTCGGGGGAGAGGCAAAAACATTCAGTACTTC.

This clonotype was detected many times. The gene calls are TRBV9 and TRBJ2-5; no clear D gene. The germline V gene encodes CDR1 SGDLS and CDR2 YYNGEE. Trimming removed 3 bases from V and 2 bases from J, with 11 bases in between. This CDR3 comprises 14 residues. Written as DNA, the CDR3 is TGTGCCAGCAGCGCCTCCCCAATACAAGAGACCCAGTACTTC. Translating it yields CASSASPIQETQYF.

This clonotype was counted many times. This chain links TRBV6-5 with TRBJ2-4; possibly TRBD1 for D (6 bases). CDR3 length: 16 amino acids. Between the trimmed V and J ends, which lost 0 bases and 3 bases, there was a span of 12 bases. Germline assignment: CDR1 MNHEY and CDR2 SVGAGI. Here the CDR3 DNA reads TGTGCCAGCAGTTACTCGTCCAGGGGAGTCAAAAACATTCAGTACTTC. Translation: CASSYSSRGVKNIQYF.

This clonotype was counted ten times or more. The rearrangement joins TRBV5-1 to TRBJ2-7; TRBD1 agrees at 7 bases. This CDR3 is built from 16 residues. The germline gives CDR1 SGHRS, CDR2 YFSETQ. The V and J ends lost 3 bases and 5 bases, in that order; junction bases with no gene match: 14. Written as DNA, the CDR3 is TGCGCCAGCAGCTACAGGGGCGGAGTCGATTTCGACGAGCAGTACTTC. Translating it yields CASSYRGGVDFDEQYF.

The table lists this clonotype with a few counts. The J gene is TRBJ1-2, the V gene TRBV6-2 or TRBV6-3; D is perhaps TRBD1 (5 bases). This CDR3 region has 14 residues. The V gene lost 0 bases and the J gene lost 4 bases, with 9 bases spanning the gap. CDR1 is MNHEY and CDR2 is SVGEGT in the germline V gene. The DNA for the CDR3 is TGTGCCAGCAGTTACTCAGACAGAACCTATGGCTACACCTTC. It yields the protein CASSYSDRTYGYTF.

This clonotype occurred many times. The chain joins TRBV11-2 to TRBJ2-3; no firm D call. The V end lost 2 bases, the J end lost 1 base, and 10 bases lay between the germline ends. Germline V gene data show CDR1 as SGHAT and CDR2 as FQNNGV. The CDR3 has 15 residues. The CDR3 DNA reads TGTGCCAGCAGCTTAAGTAGTTCGGGCACAGATACGCAGTATTTT. This gives the protein CASSLSSSGTDTQYF.

This clonotype has a count of ten or more. The chain uses TRBV27 and TRBJ2-5, with 10 bases lining up with TRBD2. Germline CDR1 reads MNHEY; CDR2 reads SMNVEV (reference sequence). The CDR3 covers 15 residues. Trimming removed 2 bases from V and 3 bases from J; junction bases left unmatched: 3. This CDR3 reads CASSLLAGDKETQYF. The CDR3 nucleotides read TGTGCCAGCAGTTTACTAGCGGGAGATAAAGAGACCCAGTACTTC.

This clonotype was observed a few times. The V gene is TRBV7-6, the J gene TRBJ2-7, with 12 bases lining up with TRBD1. Germline loops: CDR1 SGHVS, CDR2 FNYEAQ. There are 15 residues in the CDR3. The ends lost 1 base at V and 2 bases at J; junction bases unmatched: 0. The CDR3 DNA sequence: TGTGCCAGCAGCTTAGGGGACAGGGGGCCCTACGAGCAGTACTTC. Translating gives CASSLGDRGPYEQYF.

This clonotype was seen repeatedly, ten times or more. The V call is TRBV7-2, the J call TRBJ2-3; 10 positions match TRBD2. Germline CDR1 and CDR2: SGHTA and FQGNSA. V lost 3 bases and J lost 5; bases outside the gene matches: 14. CDR3 length: 18 amino acids. The CDR3 coding sequence is TGTGCCAGCAGCTTGAGGCTAGCGGGGGCAAAGGGGGTAGATACGCAGTATTTT. Protein: CASSLRLAGAKGVDTQYF.

The V call is TRBV29-1, the J call TRBJ2-3; TRBD2 agrees at 9 bases. Per the germline V gene, CDR1 is SQVTM and CDR2 is ANQGSEA. CDR3 length equals 14 residues. J was trimmed by 4 bases and V by 3 bases; bases with no gene match: 5. The DNA for the CDR3 is TGCAGCGTTGAGGCTAGCGGGACAGCAGATACGCAGTATTTT. This translates into CSVEASGTADTQYF.

Ten or more counts support this clonotype. The chain joins TRBV9 to TRBJ2-5, with D uncertain. The ends were cut back, 3 bases at V and 3 bases at J, with 9 bases in the middle. This CDR3 region has 13 residues. Germline values: CDR1 SGDLS, CDR2 YYNGEE. CDR3 DNA sequence: TGTGCCAGCAGCGGCCCCTATGAAGAGACCCAGTACTTC. Its translation is CASSGPYEETQYF.

The table lists this clonotype with a few counts. The chain recombines TRBV15 with TRBJ2-3, with 7 bases matching TRBD2. The germline V gene encodes CDR1 LNHNV and CDR2 YYDKDF (reference sequence). This CDR3 spans 16 amino acids. With 0 bases clipped from V and 2 bases from J, the junction kept 5 bases outside the gene matches. The CDR3 nucleotides read TGTGCCACCAGCAGAGAGACTAGCCCTCTCACAGATACGCAGTATTTT. The encoded protein is CATSRETSPLTDTQYF.

This clonotype was counted a few times. The CDR3 DNA reads TGCAGTGCCCGCACAGTAGCGGGAGGGCCAAACACAGATACGCAGTATTTT. Its protein product is CSARTVAGGPNTDTQYF. This chain joins TRBV20-1 and TRBJ2-3, with 11 positions matching TRBD2. Germline V gene sequence: CDR1 DFQATT, CDR2 SNEGSKA (reference sequence). J was trimmed by 2 bases and V by 6 bases; bases with no gene match: 13. CDR3 size: 17 residues.